At least ten counts were recorded for the clone carrying this T cell receptor (beta chain). The antigen is unknown. The CDR3 has 16 residues. V lost 3 bases, J lost 0 bases, and 6 bases stayed unmatched. Germline lookup yields CDR1 LNHNV and CDR2 YYDKDF (reference sequence). By 5'RACE template switching, TCR cDNA was produced, with a universal primer site and UMIs added in the process. In TCRdb, the 5' RACE reads were re-called with MiXCR into one record per CDR3 protein. The data hold some 400,000 distinct CDR3 sequences, with more than 5.5% observed a single time. This sample was included in a study of T cells after yellow fever vaccination. Study-wide results and limits: Compared with primary, the secondary response was weaker and peaked at day 5, not 15. Most clones from primary vaccination resurfaced after the booster (approximately 97% CD4, around 90% CD8). Abundant bulk-derived clonotypes could contaminate FACS-sorted repertoires.

The V call is TRBV15, the J call TRBJ2-5; 8 nucleotides align to TRBD1. The sample in question was PBMCs, obtained 5 days after the yellow fever booster vaccination. The clonotype originates from a man in his thirties or forties who received the YFV17D yellow fever vaccine. The CDR3, as DNA: TGTGCCACCAGCAGCCGGGACAGGATCGACCAAGAGACCCAGTACTTC. Translated, it gives CATSSRDRIDQETQYF. The full variable domain, its missing parts supplied by reference TRBV15 and TRBJ2-5, is DAMVIQNPRYQVTQFGKPVTLSCSQTLNHNVMYWYQQKSSQAPKLLFHYYDKDFNNEADTPDNFQSRRPNTSFCFLDIRSPGLGDTAMYLCATSSRDRIDQETQYFGPGTRLLVL.